This TCR beta chain was documented in a study of technical replicates of blood from several donors. The protocol was immunoSEQ multiplex PCR, while the TCRdb copy is restricted to in-frame clones and leaves out a portion. The sample has roughly 65,000 clones, over 75% seen once. The CDR3 totals 13 residues. CDR1 is SGHTS and CDR2 is YDEGEE in the germline V gene. V was pared by 3 bases and J by 8 bases, with 4 bases of the junction left unmatched. The genes are TRBV5-8 and TRBJ1-4; 7 positions match TRBD1. The sequence was collected from a human donor in good health. Some clones in this sample may be carry-over from other donors' samples. The sequenced sample was PBMCs. The CDR3 DNA reads as TGTGCCAGCAGCTGGGACAGAGAAGAAAAACTGTTTTTT. Its translation is CASSWDREEKLFF.